The source of this TCR beta chain is a study of blood T cell repertoires in COVID-19. Study details: COVID-19 samples from acute and convalescent phases originated in the United States, Italy and Spain. PBMCs, B-cell-depleted T cells, or T cells were the source of the cDNA or gDNA that made up the material.

CDR1 is SGHKS, CDR2 YYEKEE, per germline (reference sequence). This CDR3 contains 17 residues. After removal of 1 base from V and 4 bases from J, the junction contained 9 bases not matched to a gene. Sequencing used immunoSEQ multiplex PCR; TCRdb keeps in-frame clones, though not all of them. The table lists some 200,000 clones, 85% to 95% of them singletons, with approximately 0.8% in the top ten. This clone was seen a few times. Patients at the Seattle site were enrolled during active infection and followed longitudinally. Input material: peripheral blood. The gene calls are TRBV5-5 and TRBJ1-4; 8 positions agree with TRBD1. The source is a man aged 30 to 39 with COVID-19, enrolled during active disease. The CDR3 DNA follows: TGTGCCAGCAGCTTGCCCCCAGGGGGCAGTGGTAATGAAAAACTGTTTTTT. This translates into CASSLPPGGSGNEKLFF.